This record covers a single T cell receptor (beta chain). This sample is part of a study of blood T cells in healthy people across ages. Per germline, CDR1 SGHTA and CDR2 FQGNSA. The CDR3 has 15 residues. V was clipped by 3 bases and J by 0 bases; unmatched bases: 3. Using a J-beta primer mix together with a sample-barcoded 5' primer, a second PCR was run for roughly 7 to 12 cycles. TCRdb independently ran MiXCR on the 5' RACE reads; one entry per CDR3 protein. Here the sample spans approximately 800,000 distinct CDR3 sequences, 35% to 50% being singletons. The sample comprised blood. The receptor's source is a man older than 75 in good health. The J gene is TRBJ2-3, the V gene TRBV7-2; 7 bases line up with TRBD1. The CDR3 spells CTSSFDRASTDTQYF. The CDR3 coding sequence is TGTACCAGCAGCTTTGACAGGGCCAGCACAGATACGCAGTATTTT.